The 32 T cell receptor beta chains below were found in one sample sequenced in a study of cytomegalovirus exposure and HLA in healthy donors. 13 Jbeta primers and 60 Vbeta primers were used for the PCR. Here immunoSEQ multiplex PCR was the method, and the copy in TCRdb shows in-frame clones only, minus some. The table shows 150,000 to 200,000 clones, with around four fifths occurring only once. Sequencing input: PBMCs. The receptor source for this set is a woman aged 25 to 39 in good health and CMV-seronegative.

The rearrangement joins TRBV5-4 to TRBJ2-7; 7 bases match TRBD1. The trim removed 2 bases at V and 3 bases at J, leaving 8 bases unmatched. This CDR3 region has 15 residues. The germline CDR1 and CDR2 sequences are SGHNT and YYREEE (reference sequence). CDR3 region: CASSFPRGQIYEQYF. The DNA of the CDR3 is TGTGCCAGCAGCTTCCCAAGGGGACAGATCTACGAGCAGTACTTC.

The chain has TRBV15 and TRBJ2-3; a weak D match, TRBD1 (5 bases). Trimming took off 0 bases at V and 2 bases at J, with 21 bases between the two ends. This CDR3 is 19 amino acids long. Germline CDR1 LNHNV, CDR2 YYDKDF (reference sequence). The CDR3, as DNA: TGTGCCACCAGCAGAGATAACATTCCGGCAGGGCTAATCACAGATACGCAGTATTTT. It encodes CATSRDNIPAGLITDTQYF.

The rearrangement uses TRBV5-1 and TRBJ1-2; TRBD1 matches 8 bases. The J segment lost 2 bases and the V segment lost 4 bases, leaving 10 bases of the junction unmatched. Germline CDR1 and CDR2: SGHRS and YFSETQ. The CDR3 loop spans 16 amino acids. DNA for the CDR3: TGCGCCAGCAGCACGACCCTGGGACAGGAGAACTATGGCTACACCTTC. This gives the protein CASSTTLGQENYGYTF.

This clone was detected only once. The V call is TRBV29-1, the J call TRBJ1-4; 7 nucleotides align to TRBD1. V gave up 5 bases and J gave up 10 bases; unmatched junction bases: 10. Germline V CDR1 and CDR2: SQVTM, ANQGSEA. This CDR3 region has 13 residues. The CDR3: CSVSVGAGGKLFF. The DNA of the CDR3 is TGCAGCGTTTCGGTGGGGGCAGGGGGAAAACTGTTTTTT.

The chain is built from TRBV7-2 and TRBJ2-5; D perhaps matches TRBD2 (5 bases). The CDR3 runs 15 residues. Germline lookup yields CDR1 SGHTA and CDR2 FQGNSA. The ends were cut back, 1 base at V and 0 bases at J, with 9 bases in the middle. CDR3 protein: CASSLGGSNQETQYF. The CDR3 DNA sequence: TGTGCCAGCAGCTTAGGAGGGTCTAACCAAGAGACCCAGTACTTC.

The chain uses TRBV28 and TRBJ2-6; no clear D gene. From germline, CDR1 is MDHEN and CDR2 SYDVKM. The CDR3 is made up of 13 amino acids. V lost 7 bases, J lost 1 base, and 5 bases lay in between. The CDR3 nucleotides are TGTGCCAGCATAACATCTGGGGCCAACGTCCTGACTTTC. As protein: CASITSGANVLTF.

CDR3 DNA sequence: TGTGCCACCCAGACGGGCGGGGACCAAGAGACCCAGTACTTC. It specifies CATQTGGDQETQYF. This chain joins TRBV6-1 and TRBJ2-5, with D perhaps TRBD2 (6 bases). Germline loops: CDR1 MNHNS, CDR2 SASEGT. V gave up 10 bases and J gave up 0 bases, with 15 bases separating them. CDR3 length: 14 amino acids.

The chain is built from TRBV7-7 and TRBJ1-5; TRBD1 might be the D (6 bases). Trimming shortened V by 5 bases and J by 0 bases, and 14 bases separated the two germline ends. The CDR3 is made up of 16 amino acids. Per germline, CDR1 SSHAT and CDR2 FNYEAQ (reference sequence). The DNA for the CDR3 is TGTGCCAGCAGCCCCCCCGAGGGGGTTAGCAATCAGCCCCAGCATTTT. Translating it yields CASSPPEGVSNQPQHF. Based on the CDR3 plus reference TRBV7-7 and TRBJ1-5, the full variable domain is GAGVSQSPRYKVTKRGQDVTLRCDPISSHATLYWYQQALGQGPEFLTYFNYEAQPDKSGLPSDRFSAERPEGSISTLTIQRTEQRDSAMYRCASSPPEGVSNQPQHFGDGTRLSIL.

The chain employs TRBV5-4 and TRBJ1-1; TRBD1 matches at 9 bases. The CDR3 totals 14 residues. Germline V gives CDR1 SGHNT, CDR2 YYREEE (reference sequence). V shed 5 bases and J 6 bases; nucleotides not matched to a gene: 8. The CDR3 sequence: CASSYRGRTSEAFF. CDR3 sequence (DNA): TGTGCCAGCAGTTACAGGGGGCGCACCTCTGAAGCTTTCTTT.

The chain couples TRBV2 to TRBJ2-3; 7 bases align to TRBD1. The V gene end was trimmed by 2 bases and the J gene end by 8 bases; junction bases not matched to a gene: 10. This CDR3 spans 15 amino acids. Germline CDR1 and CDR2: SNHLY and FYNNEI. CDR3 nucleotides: TGTGCCAGCAGTGAACACAGGGGCTCGTCATCTACGCAGTATTTT. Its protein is CASSEHRGSSSTQYF.

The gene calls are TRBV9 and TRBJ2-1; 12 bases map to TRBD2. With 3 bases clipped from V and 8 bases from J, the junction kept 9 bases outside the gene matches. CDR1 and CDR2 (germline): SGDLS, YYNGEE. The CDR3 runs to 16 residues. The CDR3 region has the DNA TGTGCCAGCAGCGGACTAGCGGGAGAAGGGGTCTATGAGCAGTTCTTC. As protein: CASSGLAGEGVYEQFF.

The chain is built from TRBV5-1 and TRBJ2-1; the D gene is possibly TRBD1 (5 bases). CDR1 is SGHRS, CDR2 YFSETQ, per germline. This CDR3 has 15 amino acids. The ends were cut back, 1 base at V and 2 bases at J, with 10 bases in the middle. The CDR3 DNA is TGCGCCAGCAGCTTGTTGGACACCACCTACAATGAGCAGTTCTTC. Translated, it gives CASSLLDTTYNEQFF.

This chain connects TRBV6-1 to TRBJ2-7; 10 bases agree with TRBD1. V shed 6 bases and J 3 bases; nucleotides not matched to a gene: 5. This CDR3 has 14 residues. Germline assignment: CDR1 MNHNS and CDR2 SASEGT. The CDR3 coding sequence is TGTGCCAGCAGCCGGACAGGGGGGGGCTACGAGCAGTACTTC. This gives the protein CASSRTGGGYEQYF.

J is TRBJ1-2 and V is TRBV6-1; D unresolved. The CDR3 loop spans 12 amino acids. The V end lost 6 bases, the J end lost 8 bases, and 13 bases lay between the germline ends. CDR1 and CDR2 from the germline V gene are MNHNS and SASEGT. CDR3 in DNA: TGTGCCAGCAGGCTGGTAAGGGAGGGCTACACCTTC. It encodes CASRLVREGYTF.

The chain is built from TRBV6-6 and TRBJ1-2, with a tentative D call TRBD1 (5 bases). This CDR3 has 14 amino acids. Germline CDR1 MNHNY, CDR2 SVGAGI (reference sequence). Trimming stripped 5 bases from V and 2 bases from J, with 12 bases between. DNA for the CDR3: TGTGCCAGCAGTCCCGGGACTCAGAACTATGGCTACACCTTC. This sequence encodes CASSPGTQNYGYTF.

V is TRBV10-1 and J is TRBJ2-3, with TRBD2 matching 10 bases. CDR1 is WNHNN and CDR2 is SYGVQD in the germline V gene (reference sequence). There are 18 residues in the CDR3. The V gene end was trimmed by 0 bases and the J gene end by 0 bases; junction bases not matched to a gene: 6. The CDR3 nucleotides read TGCGCCAGCAGTGAGTCGGCTAGCGGGGGCCTTAGCACAGATACGCAGTATTTT. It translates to CASSESASGGLSTDTQYF.

The DNA of the CDR3 is TGTGCCAGCAGCAAATGTAAGGACAGGGGCGAAGAGACCCAGTACTTC. Translation: CASSKCKDRGEETQYF. This rearrangement joins TRBV21-1 to TRBJ2-5; the table's TRBD1 call for D was not verified on the DNA. TRBV21-1 is marked as a pseudogene. The CDR3 loop spans 16 amino acids.

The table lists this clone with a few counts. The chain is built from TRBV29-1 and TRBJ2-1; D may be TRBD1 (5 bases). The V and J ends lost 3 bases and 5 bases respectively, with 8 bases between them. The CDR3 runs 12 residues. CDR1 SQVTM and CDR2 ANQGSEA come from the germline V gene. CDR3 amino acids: CSVDKTDNEQFF. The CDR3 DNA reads TGCAGCGTTGATAAGACAGACAATGAGCAGTTCTTC.

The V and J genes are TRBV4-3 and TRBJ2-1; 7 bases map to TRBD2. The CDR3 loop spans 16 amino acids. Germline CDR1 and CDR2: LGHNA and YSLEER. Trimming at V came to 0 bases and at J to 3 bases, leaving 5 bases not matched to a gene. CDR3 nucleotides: TGCGCCAGCAGCCAAGATCTGGGGGGGGGCTACAATGAGCAGTTCTTC. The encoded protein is CASSQDLGGGYNEQFF.

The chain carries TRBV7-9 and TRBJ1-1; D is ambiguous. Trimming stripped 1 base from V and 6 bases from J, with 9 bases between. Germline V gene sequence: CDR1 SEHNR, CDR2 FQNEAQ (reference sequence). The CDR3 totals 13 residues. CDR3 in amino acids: CASSLEGGSEAFF. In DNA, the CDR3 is TGTGCCAGCAGCTTAGAAGGAGGGTCTGAAGCTTTCTTT.

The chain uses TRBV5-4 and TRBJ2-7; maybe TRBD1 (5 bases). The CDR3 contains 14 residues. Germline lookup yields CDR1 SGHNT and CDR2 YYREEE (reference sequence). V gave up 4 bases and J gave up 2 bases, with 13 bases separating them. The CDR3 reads CASSIKGLTYEQYF. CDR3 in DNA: TGTGCCAGCAGCATAAAGGGGCTTACCTACGAGCAGTACTTC.

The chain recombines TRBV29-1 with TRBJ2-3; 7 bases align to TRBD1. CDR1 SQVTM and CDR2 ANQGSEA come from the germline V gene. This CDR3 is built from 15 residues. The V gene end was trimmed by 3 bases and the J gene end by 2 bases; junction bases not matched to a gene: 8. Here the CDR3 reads CSVEGDTGVTDTQYF. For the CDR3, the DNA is TGCAGCGTTGAGGGGGACACAGGGGTCACAGATACGCAGTATTTT.

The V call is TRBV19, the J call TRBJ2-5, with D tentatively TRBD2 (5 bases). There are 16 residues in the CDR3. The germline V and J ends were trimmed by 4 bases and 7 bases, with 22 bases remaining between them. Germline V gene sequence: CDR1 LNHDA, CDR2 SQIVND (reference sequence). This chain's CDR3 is CASSKTLRTVPGTQYF. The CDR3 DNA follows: TGTGCCAGTAGTAAGACGTTAAGGACTGTGCCGGGGACCCAGTACTTC.

CDR3 nucleotides: TGTGCCAGCAGCGCCGGGGGAGGCTCTGGAAACACCATATATTTT. This gives the protein CASSAGGGSGNTIYF. The chain is built from TRBV9 and TRBJ1-3, with D tentatively TRBD1 (5 bases). Trimming removed 3 bases at V and 0 bases at J, with 10 bases between. Germline V gene sequence: CDR1 SGDLS, CDR2 YYNGEE. The CDR3 runs to 15 residues.

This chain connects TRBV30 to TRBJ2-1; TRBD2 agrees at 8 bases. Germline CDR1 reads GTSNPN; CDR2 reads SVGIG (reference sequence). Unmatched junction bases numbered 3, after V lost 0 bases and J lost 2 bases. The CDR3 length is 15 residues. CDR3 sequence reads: CAWSVSAGAYNEQFF. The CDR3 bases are TGTGCCTGGAGTGTATCAGCGGGGGCCTACAATGAGCAGTTCTTC.

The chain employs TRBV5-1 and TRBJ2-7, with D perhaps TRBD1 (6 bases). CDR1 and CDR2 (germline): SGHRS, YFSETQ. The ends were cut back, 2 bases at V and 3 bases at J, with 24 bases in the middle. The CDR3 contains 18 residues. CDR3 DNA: TGCGCCAGCAGCTTATTTTCCGACAGGCCCGGAAAGGTCTACGAGCAGTACTTC. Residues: CASSLFSDRPGKVYEQYF. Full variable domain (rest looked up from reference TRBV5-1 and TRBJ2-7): KAGVTQTPRYLIKTRGQQVTLSCSPISGHRSVSWYQQTPGQGLQFLFEYFSETQRNKGNFPGRFSGRQFSNSRSEMNVSTLELGDSALYLCASSLFSDRPGKVYEQYFGPGTRLTVT.

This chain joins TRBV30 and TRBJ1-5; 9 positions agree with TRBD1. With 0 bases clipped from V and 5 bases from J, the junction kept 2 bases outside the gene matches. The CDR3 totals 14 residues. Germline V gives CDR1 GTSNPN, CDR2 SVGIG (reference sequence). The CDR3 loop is CAWSVGTGYQPQHF. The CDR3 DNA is TGTGCCTGGAGTGTGGGGACAGGGTATCAGCCCCAGCATTTT. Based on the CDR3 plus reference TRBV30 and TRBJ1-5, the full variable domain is SQTIHQWPATLVQPVGSPLSLECTVEGTSNPNLYWYRQAAGRGLQLLFYSVGIGQISSEVPQNLSASRPQDRQFILSSKKLLLSDSGFYLCAWSVGTGYQPQHFGDGTRLSIL.

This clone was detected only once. The CDR3 sequence is CASSEGSYTEAFF. The CDR3, as DNA: TGTGCCAGCAGTGAAGGCAGTTACACTGAAGCTTTCTTT. V and J are TRBV2 and TRBJ1-1; D gene uncertain. CDR1 is SNHLY and CDR2 is FYNNEI in the germline V gene. The CDR3 sequence is 13 residues long. Deletions cut 1 base from V and 3 bases from J, with 6 bases between.

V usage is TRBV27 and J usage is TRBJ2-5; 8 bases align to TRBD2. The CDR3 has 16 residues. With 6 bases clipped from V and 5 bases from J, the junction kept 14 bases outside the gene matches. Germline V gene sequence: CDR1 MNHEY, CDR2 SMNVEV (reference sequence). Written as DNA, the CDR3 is TGTGCCAGCAGGCGACAGACACCCGGGGGGGGTGAGACCCAGTACTTC. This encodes CASRRQTPGGGETQYF.

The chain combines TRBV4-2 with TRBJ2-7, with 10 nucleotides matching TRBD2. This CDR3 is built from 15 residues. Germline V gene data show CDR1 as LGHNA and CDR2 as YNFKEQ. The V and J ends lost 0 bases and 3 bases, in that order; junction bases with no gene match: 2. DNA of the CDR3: TGTGCCAGCAGCCAAGAGCTAGCGGGGGTCTACGAGCAGTACTTC. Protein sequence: CASSQELAGVYEQYF.

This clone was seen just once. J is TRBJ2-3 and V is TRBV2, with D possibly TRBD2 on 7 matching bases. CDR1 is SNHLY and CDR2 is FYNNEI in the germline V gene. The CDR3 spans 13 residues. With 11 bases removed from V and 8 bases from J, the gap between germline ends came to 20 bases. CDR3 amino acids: CAVEAGEGGTQYF. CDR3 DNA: TGTGCCGTGGAGGCGGGGGAAGGGGGTACGCAGTATTTT.

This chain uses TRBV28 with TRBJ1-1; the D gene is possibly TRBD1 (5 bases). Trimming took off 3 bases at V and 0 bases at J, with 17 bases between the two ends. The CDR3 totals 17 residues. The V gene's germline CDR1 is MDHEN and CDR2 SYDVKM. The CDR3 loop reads CASSLFGGYHMNTEAFF. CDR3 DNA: TGTGCCAGCAGTTTGTTCGGGGGTTACCACATGAACACTGAAGCTTTCTTT.